These T cell receptor beta chains were read from a single sample in a study of PD-1 blockade in classical Hodgkin lymphoma. Clones were read by immunoSEQ multiplex PCR, and TCRdb kept only the in-frame ones, dropping some. The sample has about 46,000 clones; around three quarters are singletons. Sequenced material: peripheral blood mononuclear cells (PBMCs), taken before the second cycle of nivolumab. These receptors were collected from a human donor with classical Hodgkin lymphoma. The conserved cysteine and the conserved F or W are not part of the CDR3 here. Each record gives: clone size, D gene, J gene, V gene, CDR3 protein. A D gene is named only where the DNA matches it firmly. Some rows have no size entry. The others give once, few or many, or a class for an expanded clone.

size: once
D: -
J: TRBJ2-7
V: TRBV5-4
CDR3: ASSLVVGAILLYEQY

size: -
D: TRBD2
J: TRBJ2-1
V: TRBV7-3
CDR3: ASSLGTSPNNEQF

size: few
D: -
J: TRBJ2-7
V: TRBV19
CDR3: ATATAPYEQY

size: -
D: -
J: TRBJ2-3
V: TRBV29-1
CDR3: SVVVGQTQY

size: -
D: TRBD1
J: TRBJ2-2
V: TRBV7-8
CDR3: ASSLGTGWGGELF

size: -
D: -
J: TRBJ1-1
V: TRBV18
CDR3: ASSPLRAEAF

size: -
D: TRBD1
J: TRBJ1-2
V: TRBV18
CDR3: ASSLQGDYGYT

size: few
D: -
J: TRBJ1-1
V: TRBV29-1
CDR3: SVEGDVRGTEAF

size: -
D: -
J: TRBJ1-2
V: TRBV6-5
CDR3: ASSKLGSWDYGYT

size: -
D: TRBD2
J: TRBJ2-2
V: TRBV6-1
CDR3: ASSELQRLAGELF

size: -
D: -
J: TRBJ1-1
V: TRBV6-5
CDR3: ASYGRYRTEAF

size: -
D: -
J: TRBJ1-1
V: TRBV6-6
CDR3: ASSFRSPTDEAF

size: -
D: TRBD1
J: TRBJ2-3
V: TRBV19
CDR3: ATTGQGADTQY

size: -
D: -
J: TRBJ2-7
V: TRBV11-2
CDR3: ASSLGHEQY

size: -
D: TRBD2
J: TRBJ2-1
V: TRBV5-5
CDR3: ASSSDSGTSGSDEQF

size: -
D: -
J: TRBJ2-3
V: TRBV7-8
CDR3: ASSLGTIWEPADTQY

size: -
D: TRBD2
J: TRBJ2-3
V: TRBV25-1
CDR3: ASSDPRGAGGTDTQY

size: -
D: -
J: TRBJ2-7
V: TRBV27
CDR3: ASSLPSYEQY

size: -
D: -
J: TRBJ1-1
V: TRBV6-5
CDR3: ASSYSTTGYEAF

size: -
D: -
J: TRBJ1-2
V: TRBV5-6
CDR3: ASSLGGQNGYT

size: -
D: -
J: TRBJ1-1
V: TRBV5-8
CDR3: ASSLEAGLNTEAF

size: -
D: -
J: TRBJ2-7
V: TRBV4-1
CDR3: ASSRTGGDSYEQY

size: few
D: -
J: TRBJ2-2
V: TRBV29-1
CDR3: SVDGRVTGELF